A single sample is the source of the 27 T cell receptor beta chains below, sequenced in a study of blood T cell repertoires in COVID-19. Assay: immunoSEQ multiplex PCR; the TCRdb copy retains only in-frame clones and omits some. The table has about 53,000 clones, more than 80% seen once. Sequencing used peripheral blood. All receptors come from a man older than 75 with acute or convalescent COVID-19.

This clone was seen a single time. The chain combines TRBV7-3 with TRBJ2-1; 15 bases are shared with TRBD2. In germline, CDR1 is SGHTA, CDR2 FQGTGA. The CDR3 runs to 16 residues. The V segment lost 5 bases and the J segment 10 bases; nucleotides outside the gene matches: 9. The CDR3 DNA reads as TGTGCCAGCAGCCCAGGACTAGCGGGGGGGCCAAAGGAGCAGTTCTTC. This codes for CASSPGLAGGPKEQFF.

The chain carries TRBV7-3 and TRBJ1-2; weak D call: TRBD1 (6 bases). This CDR3 has 14 residues. Trimming took 5 bases from V and 2 from J, leaving 12 bases between them. Germline CDR1 is SGHTA and CDR2 is FQGTGA. CDR3: CASSPPGQNYGYTF. The CDR3 DNA follows: TGTGCCAGCAGCCCTCCCGGACAGAACTATGGCTACACCTTC.

The chain couples TRBV5-4 to TRBJ1-2; TRBD1 aligns across 11 bases. This CDR3 region has 15 residues. Germline assignment: CDR1 SGHNT and CDR2 YYREEE (reference sequence). V lost 1 base and J lost 5; bases outside the gene matches: 4. The CDR3 nucleotides are TGTGCCAGCAGCTTGCCCGGGACAGGGGGTTATGGCTACACCTTC. It codes for CASSLPGTGGYGYTF.

This chain joins TRBV28 and TRBJ1-4, with 7 nucleotides matching TRBD1. The CDR3 totals 15 residues. Germline CDR1 and CDR2: MDHEN and SYDVKM. V dropped 6 bases and J dropped 0; count of bases not matched to a gene: 4. CDR3 residues: CASSPGGATNEKLFF. CDR3 in DNA: TGTGCCAGCAGCCCAGGGGGTGCAACTAATGAAAAACTGTTTTTT.

The J gene is TRBJ2-3, the V gene TRBV18, with D perhaps TRBD1 (6 bases). This CDR3 has 16 residues. V lost 3 bases and J 0 bases, leaving 13 bases between the germline ends. In germline, CDR1 is KGHSH, CDR2 LQKENI. The CDR3 spells CASSPETGISTDTQYF. The CDR3 DNA sequence: TGTGCCAGCTCACCGGAAACAGGGATTAGCACAGATACGCAGTATTTT. Full variable domain (missing parts from reference TRBV18 and TRBJ2-3): NAGVMQNPRHLVRRRGQEARLRCSPMKGHSHVYWYRQLPEEGLKFMVYLQKENIIDESGMPKERFSAEFPKEGPSILRIQQVVRGDSAAYFCASSPETGISTDTQYFGPGTRLTVL.

This sequence joins TRBV7-2 and TRBJ2-1; tentative D call: TRBD2 (6 bases). The germline V gene encodes CDR1 SGHTA and CDR2 FQGNSA. Trimming took 4 bases from V and 8 from J, leaving 15 bases between them. The CDR3 consists of 14 residues. CDR3: CASSSGGGSDEQFF. CDR3 in DNA: TGTGCCAGCAGCTCCGGGGGAGGAAGCGATGAGCAGTTCTTC. Using reference TRBV7-2 and TRBJ2-1 for the parts outside the CDR3, the full variable domain is GAGVSQSPSNKVTEKGKDVELRCDPISGHTALYWYRQSLGQGLEFLIYFQGNSAPDKSGLPSDRFSAERTGGSVSTLTIQRTQQEDSAVYLCASSSGGGSDEQFFGPGTRLTVL.

This sequence joins TRBV10-1 and TRBJ2-2, with TRBD2 as a possible D gene (5 bases). There are 13 residues in the CDR3. The V and J ends lost 9 bases and 1 base respectively, with 9 bases between them. CDR1 and CDR2 (germline): WNHNN, SYGVQD (reference sequence). The CDR3 region has the DNA TGCGCCAGGGGGAGAGGGAACACCGGGGAGCTGTTTTTT. Its protein is CARGRGNTGELFF.

This clone was seen more than once but under ten times. This sample also contains other DNA sequences that code for the same CDR3. Written as DNA, the CDR3 is TGTGCCAGCAGCGCACAGGGGGGTAACTATGGCTACACCTTC. Translated: CASSAQGGNYGYTF. The rearrangement links TRBV9 to TRBJ1-2; 8 bases line up with TRBD1. Germline loops: CDR1 SGDLS, CDR2 YYNGEE. The CDR3 totals 14 residues. V trimming: 3 bases; J trimming: 1 base; junction bases outside the gene matches: 2.

This chain uses TRBV7-3 with TRBJ2-1; 8 bases map to TRBD2. V shed 5 bases and J 8 bases; nucleotides not matched to a gene: 14. Germline loops: CDR1 SGHTA, CDR2 FQGTGA. The CDR3 sequence is 16 residues long. The CDR3 sequence: CASSASRPGLVDEQFF. The CDR3 DNA follows: TGTGCCAGCAGCGCCTCGCGGCCGGGACTAGTCGATGAGCAGTTCTTC. The whole variable domain, filled in from reference TRBV7-3 and TRBJ2-1, reads GAGVSQTPSNKVTEKGKYVELRCDPISGHTALYWYRQSLGQGPEFLIYFQGTGAADDSGLPNDRFFAVRPEGSVSTLKIQRTERGDSAVYLCASSASRPGLVDEQFFGPGTRLTVL.

This sequence joins TRBV11-3 and TRBJ2-5, with TRBD1 as a possible D gene (5 bases). Looked up from germline, CDR1 is SGHNT and CDR2 is YENEEA. V was cut by 5 bases and J by 3 bases, with 10 bases left in between. The CDR3 spans 13 residues. As DNA, the CDR3 is TGTGCCAGCAGCCAGGAAGGGGAAGAGACCCAGTACTTC. It translates to CASSQEGEETQYF.

The chain has TRBV4-2 and TRBJ1-5; 9 nucleotides line up with TRBD1. The CDR3 covers 14 residues. CDR1 LGHNA and CDR2 YNFKEQ come from the germline V gene. V lost 5 bases to trimming and J lost 7 bases; unmatched junction nucleotides: 6. The DNA for the CDR3 is TGTGCCAGCAGCACCGGGACAGGGAACCAGCCCCAGCATTTT. Translation gives CASSTGTGNQPQHF.

In this sample, this clone turned up a few times. The rearrangement links TRBV10-1 to TRBJ1-1; TRBD1 matches at 10 bases. CDR1 and CDR2 (germline): WNHNN, SYGVQD (reference sequence). The CDR3 sequence is 15 residues long. The V gene end was trimmed by 5 bases and the J gene end by 8 bases; junction bases not matched to a gene: 11. The CDR3 sequence is CASSKTGGFVGEAFF. The CDR3 nucleotides read TGCGCCAGCAGTAAGACAGGGGGCTTCGTAGGAGAAGCTTTCTTT.

The chain couples TRBV6-4 to TRBJ2-5; TRBD2 agrees at 8 bases. From germline, CDR1 is MRHNA and CDR2 SNTAGT. V trimming: 0 bases; J trimming: 1 base; junction bases outside the gene matches: 16. This CDR3 has 20 residues. The CDR3 region is CASSDSKETSGPRGQETQYF. CDR3 bases: TGTGCCAGCAGTGACTCGAAGGAAACTAGCGGTCCCCGGGGCCAAGAGACCCAGTACTTC.

The chain combines TRBV19 with TRBJ2-2; D is ambiguous. The V and J ends lost 5 bases and 5 bases respectively, with 9 bases between them. Germline V gives CDR1 LNHDA, CDR2 SQIVND (reference sequence). This CDR3 is built from 13 residues. The CDR3 loop is CASSFKLTGELFF. The DNA of the CDR3 is TGTGCCAGTAGTTTCAAACTGACCGGGGAGCTGTTTTTT.

CDR3 DNA: TGCAGCGTTGTAGGTCCAACGGGCACCGGGGAGCTGTTTTTT. Encoded protein: CSVVGPTGTGELFF. The rearrangement joins TRBV29-1 to TRBJ2-2; D gene uncertain. Germline V CDR1 and CDR2: SQVTM, ANQGSEA. The V gene lost 4 bases and the J gene lost 4 bases, with 13 bases spanning the gap. CDR3 length: 14 residues.

The chain is built from TRBV7-2 and TRBJ2-2; D is ambiguous. Germline V CDR1 and CDR2: SGHTA, FQGNSA. CDR3 length equals 15 residues. The V and J ends lost 1 base and 1 base respectively, with 7 bases between them. The CDR3 region has the DNA TGTGCCAGCAGCTTAGACCCAGAGAACACCGGGGAGCTGTTTTTT. Translating gives CASSLDPENTGELFF.

This clone was detected only once. The V gene is TRBV7-9, the J gene TRBJ1-1; no clear D gene. Germline V lookup: CDR1 SEHNR, CDR2 FQNEAQ (reference sequence). CDR3 length equals 14 residues. V was clipped by 3 bases and J by 4 bases, with 12 bases between them. The CDR3 sequence: CASSLKGRSTEAFF. The CDR3 bases are TGTGCCAGCAGCTTGAAAGGGAGGAGCACTGAAGCTTTCTTT.

The chain recombines TRBV2 with TRBJ2-2; 7 bases fit TRBD1. Germline values: CDR1 SNHLY, CDR2 FYNNEI. V was clipped by 0 bases and J by 1 base; unmatched bases: 2. The CDR3 length is 16 residues. CDR3 sequence reads: CASSEARGMNTGELFF. The CDR3 coding sequence is TGTGCCAGCAGTGAAGCCAGGGGGATGAACACCGGGGAGCTGTTTTTT.

The rearrangement links TRBV5-1 to TRBJ2-7, with D possibly being TRBD1 (6 bases). This CDR3 is built from 17 residues. The ends were cut back, 0 bases at V and 3 bases at J, with 19 bases in the middle. The germline CDR1 and CDR2 sequences are SGHRS and YFSETQ. CDR3 sequence reads: CASSLEVGPGVVYEQYF. In DNA form, the CDR3 reads TGCGCCAGCAGCTTGGAAGTGGGGCCAGGGGTTGTCTACGAGCAGTACTTC.

This chain's CDR3 is CASSLEVGSAGDEQFF. The CDR3 coding sequence is TGCGCCAGCAGCTTGGAAGTGGGTTCGGCGGGGGATGAGCAGTTCTTC. The chain couples TRBV5-1 to TRBJ2-1, with 7 nucleotides matching TRBD2. There are 16 residues in the CDR3. The ends lost 0 bases at V and 8 bases at J; junction bases unmatched: 11. The germline V gene encodes CDR1 SGHRS and CDR2 YFSETQ.

The rearrangement uses TRBV6-1 and TRBJ1-1; 8 nucleotides align to TRBD1. The J segment lost 1 base and the V segment lost 3 bases, leaving 4 bases of the junction unmatched. Germline values: CDR1 MNHNS, CDR2 SASEGT. The CDR3 contains 15 residues. This CDR3 is CASSDRTGQNTEAFF. The CDR3 DNA reads TGTGCCAGCAGTGACCGGACAGGGCAGAACACTGAAGCTTTCTTT.

The V gene is TRBV6-5, the J gene TRBJ1-1; 10 bases line up with TRBD1. The germline gives CDR1 MNHEY, CDR2 SVGAGI. V lost 7 bases and J lost 9; bases outside the gene matches: 8. This CDR3 contains 13 residues. The CDR3 DNA is TGTGCCAGCATCCCCCGACAGGGGGCGAAAGCTTTCTTT. Translation gives CASIPRQGAKAFF.

V gene TRBV6-5 combines with J gene TRBJ2-3, with D possibly matching TRBD1 (5 bases). Germline CDR1 is MNHEY and CDR2 is SVGAGI. Trimming shortened V by 2 bases and J by 5 bases, and 14 bases separated the two germline ends. The CDR3 length is 15 residues. The CDR3 here is CASSYDRPAIDTQYF. CDR3 DNA sequence: TGTGCCAGCAGTTACGACAGACCCGCCATAGATACGCAGTATTTT.

The J gene is TRBJ2-7, the V gene TRBV5-5, with D possibly TRBD1 on 5 matching bases. Germline assignment: CDR1 SGHKS and CDR2 YYEKEE (reference sequence). This CDR3 is built from 16 residues. Trimming took 1 base from V and 7 from J, leaving 21 bases between them. The CDR3 DNA follows: TGTGCCAGCAGCTTGAGGGGAATAGACTCTCTAGGGGAGCAGTACTTC. This sequence encodes CASSLRGIDSLGEQYF. The variable domain in full, with the rest retrieved from reference TRBV5-5 and TRBJ2-7, is DAGVTQSPTHLIKTRGQQVTLRCSPISGHKSVSWYQQVLGQGPQFIFQYYEKEERGRGNFPDRFSARQFPNYSSELNVNALLLGDSALYLCASSLRGIDSLGEQYFGPGTRLTVT.

The chain combines TRBV11-2 with TRBJ2-1; D might be TRBD1 (5 bases). Trimming left V 4 bases short and J 0 bases short, with 16 bases between. Germline assignment: CDR1 SGHAT and CDR2 FQNNGV. CDR3 length: 17 residues. The CDR3 spells CASSSGGGASSYNEQFF. The CDR3 nucleotides are TGTGCCAGCAGCTCGGGCGGTGGGGCGAGCTCCTACAATGAGCAGTTCTTC.

The chain couples TRBV25-1 to TRBJ2-4; 10 positions agree with TRBD1. Germline V gene sequence: CDR1 MGHDK, CDR2 SYGVNS. There are 15 residues in the CDR3. Trimming cost V 8 bases and J 2 bases; bases outside gene matches: 6. The CDR3, as DNA: TGTGCCAGCGCCGGGACAGGGGTGCCCAAAAACATTCAGTACTTC. Translated: CASAGTGVPKNIQYF.

This chain links TRBV11-2 with TRBJ2-7; unclear D gene. The CDR3 sequence is 14 residues long. Germline assignment: CDR1 SGHAT and CDR2 FQNNGV. Trimming removed 2 bases at V and 0 bases at J, with 8 bases between. CDR3: CASSLSIHSYEQYF. The CDR3 DNA sequence: TGTGCCAGCAGCTTAAGCATTCACTCCTACGAGCAGTACTTC.